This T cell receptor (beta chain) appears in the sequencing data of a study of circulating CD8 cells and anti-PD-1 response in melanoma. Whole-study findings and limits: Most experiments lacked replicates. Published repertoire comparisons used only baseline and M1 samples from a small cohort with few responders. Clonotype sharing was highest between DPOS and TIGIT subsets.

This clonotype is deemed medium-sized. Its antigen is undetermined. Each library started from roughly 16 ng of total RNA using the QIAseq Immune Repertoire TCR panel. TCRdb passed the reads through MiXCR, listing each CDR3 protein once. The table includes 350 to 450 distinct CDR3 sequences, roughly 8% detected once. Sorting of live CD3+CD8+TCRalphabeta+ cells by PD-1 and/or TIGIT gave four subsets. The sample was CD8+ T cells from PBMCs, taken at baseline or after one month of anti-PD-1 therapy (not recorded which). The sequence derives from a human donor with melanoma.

CDR3 loop: CSARDQGKSGNTIYF. The CDR3 nucleotides are TGCAGTGCTAGAGATCAGGGAAAGTCTGGAAACACCATATATTTT. V and J are TRBV20-1 and TRBJ1-3; the D gene is possibly TRBD1 (5 bases). The CDR3 loop spans 15 amino acids. Germline-derived CDR1 and CDR2 are DFQATT and SNEGSKA (reference sequence). The ends were cut back, 0 bases at V and 1 base at J, with 10 bases in the middle.